These T cell receptor beta chains were read from a single sample in a study of memory CD4+ T cells and cytomegalovirus serostatus. Repertoires were generated with immunoSEQ multiplex PCR, while TCRdb's copy carries only in-frame clones and drops some. The data show fewer than 50,000 clones, around 80% seen once. The sequencing input was memory CD4+ T cells from blood. The receptors were gathered from an adult in good health and CMV-seronegative. Each CDR3 is given without its conserved first and last residue. A row's size may be missing; if present it is once, few, many or a size class.

V gene	CDR3 length	J gene	clone size	CDR3 protein
TRBV19	14	TRBJ1-5	-	ASSERWTGSYQPQH
TRBV29-1	13	TRBJ2-5	few	SVARLGVTVETQY
TRBV28	14	TRBJ1-5	once	ASSLLTGWESQPQH
TRBV7-2	12	TRBJ1-5	-	ASSLELSNQPQH
TRBV7-9	11	TRBJ1-1	medium-sized	ASSLMRNTEAF
TRBV5-1	12	TRBJ2-7	once	ASSPGASNNEQY
TRBV30	14	TRBJ2-5	-	AWRTQTGGGRETQY
TRBV2	11	TRBJ2-1	-	ASLAAPYNEQF
TRBV18	11	TRBJ2-1	-	ASSSQGHNEQF
TRBV5-4	12	TRBJ2-1	-	ASSLELADNEQF
TRBV30	10	TRBJ1-1	few	AWNPGNTEAF
TRBV20-1	9	TRBJ1-2	-	SAVSRGGYT
TRBV18	13	-	-	ASSPQGNSAYEQY
TRBV9	9	TRBJ2-3	-	ASGNSLTQY
TRBV30	13	TRBJ1-3	-	AWSAVQGIRNTIY
TRBV7-3	12	TRBJ2-1	-	ASSLGGSGREQF
TRBV28	11	TRBJ1-5	-	ASSWTDNQPQH
TRBV4-3	13	TRBJ2-1	-	ASSHGLADYNEQF
TRBV18	9	TRBJ2-1	few	ASSPDNEQF
TRBV6-1	12	TRBJ1-2	-	ASKWSGGDYGYT
TRBV5-1	12	TRBJ2-7	once	ASSVNVSPDEQY
TRBV7-2	12	TRBJ2-7	-	ASSTGTGPYEQY
TRBV2	12	TRBJ1-3	-	ASSGAFSGNTIY
TRBV11-2	13	TRBJ2-2	few	ASSLEGSDTGELF
TRBV28	12	TRBJ1-2	-	ASSPIFPAGGYT
TRBV5-1	14	TRBJ2-4	-	AIRTGGASSGNIQY
TRBV2	14	TRBJ1-1	-	ASSVNSRGVNTEAF
TRBV4-3	13	TRBJ2-3	-	ASSQDLWAKDTQY
TRBV4-3	12	TRBJ2-1	-	ASRGDRGYNEQF
TRBV28	11	TRBJ2-4	few	ASSLAMANIQY
TRBV4-1	16	TRBJ2-1	-	ASSQGTAYGRGGNEQF
TRBV9	18	TRBJ2-3	-	ASSEGSGTSGASSTDTQY
TRBV28	13	TRBJ1-5	many	ASGGDGYSNQPQH
TRBV2	12	TRBJ2-7	-	ASSERRSLYEQY
TRBV9	13	TRBJ1-1	-	ASSATFGLNTEAF
TRBV28	13	TRBJ1-2	few	ASSLKGVAGYGYT
TRBV6-1	15	TRBJ2-3	-	ASSGALGLAGPDTQY
TRBV30	13	TRBJ2-2	-	AWSYTSGRAGELF
TRBV5-1	13	TRBJ2-2	-	ASSLSGTLTGELF
TRBV7-9	11	TRBJ2-2	-	ASSSPGSGELF
TRBV10-3	12	TRBJ2-3	-	AITDPSRADTQY
TRBV5-1	14	TRBJ2-2	-	ASSGHRDPTTGELF
TRBV27	11	TRBJ2-7	-	ASSSRGYYEQY
TRBV6-1	14	TRBJ2-5	-	ASSGMLGTLQETQY
TRBV5-1	16	TRBJ2-4	-	ASSPGTGGGLAKNIQY
TRBV6-5	12	TRBJ1-2	-	ASSRQSGGYGYT
TRBV5-6	13	TRBJ1-5	-	ASSSRTGDNQPQH
TRBV5-1	14	TRBJ2-3	-	ASSLGTSGRHDTQY
TRBV5-1	16	TRBJ2-2	-	ASSQISIAGGGTGELF
TRBV19	11	TRBJ1-2	-	ASSGTENYGYT
TRBV19	10	TRBJ1-5	-	ASSTPEQPQH
TRBV28	13	TRBJ1-4	-	ASRPDRGYNEKLF
TRBV6-6	11	TRBJ1-1	few	ASSTGHNTEAF
TRBV6-1	13	TRBJ2-7	-	ASSVVAGGAYEQY
TRBV9	12	TRBJ1-1	-	ASSVDGRVTEAF